This T cell receptor (beta chain) comes out of a study of cytomegalovirus exposure and HLA in healthy donors (TCRdb year 2017). Describing the broader study: According to an earlier analysis of several hundred of the donors, about 179 million T cells yielded 117 million unique TCR beta sequences and about 300 Gb of sequence data. Roughly 300 gigabases of sequencing data and 70 million to 85 million unique TCR sequences were included in an early release covering 500 to 750 HLA-typed donors. Among the roughly 400 genotyped donors, roughly 80% belonged to the genetic ancestry cluster associated with self-reported Caucasian donors. The study aimed to test whether signatures of past pathogen exposure could be identified by cataloging public T cell receptors. Using immunosequencing, the study profiled T cell repertoires from some 670 subjects and related those repertoires to cytomegalovirus serostatus. A separate validation cohort of some 130 different subjects was used in addition to the roughly 640-subject first cohort. High-throughput TCR immunosequencing, statistical association of individual TCRs with disease status, and machine learning were combined to predict cytomegalovirus infection status. To study patterns of TCR occurrence, a later analysis re-analyzed previously published TCR beta repertoires from 600 to 750 donors and added high-resolution HLA genotyping. Rather than drawing on any new phenotypic data, the later analysis identified candidate immune exposures from TCR beta sequences and the way those sequences occurred across donors. An earlier analysis of 500 to 650 of the donors applied high-throughput TCR beta sequencing to assess whether each TCR beta V gene segment acted as functional or pseudogenic. Donor age, sex, ethnicity and CMV serostatus were compiled alongside the repertoire data. In a later genetic analysis, genome-wide SNP genotypes for about three fifths of the 666 donors were used, and that subset was treated as a discovery cohort. Every repertoire in the discovery cohort had been generated on one and the same sequencing platform. HLA typing covered class I and class II loci at four-digit resolution. The number of typed donors differed by locus: about 620-630 for A, B, C, DRB1 and DQB1; roughly 510 for DQA1; over 600 for DPA1; and 400 to 480 for DPB1. A handful of DR-DQ haplotypes were handled as single units for association and clustering because linkage in the cohort was strong. Among approximately 370 genotyped donors of the cohort, an average of roughly 230,000 unique TCR beta nucleotide sequences was sequenced per donor, of which about 19% were non-productive.

The cohort comprised some 730 healthy bone marrow donors. At the time of sampling, all cohort members were nominally healthy, though unrecorded immune exposures were likely present. The donor tested CMV seronegative, placing the donor among the 352 seronegative members of the cohort. Each donor provided a peripheral blood sample, and peripheral blood mononuclear cells were used for TCR beta sequencing. Genomic DNA was extracted from the blood cell samples with the Qiagen DNeasy Blood Extraction Kit. Library construction relied on the immunoSEQ multiplex PCR assay. For the multiplex PCR, a mixture combining 60 forward primers for TCR Vbeta segments and 13 reverse primers for TCR Jbeta segments was used. The CDR3 region of rearranged TCR beta genes was amplified from genomic DNA with a multiplex PCR assay. The amplified TCR beta libraries were sequenced on the Illumina HiSeq System as 87-base-pair reads. The source study handled its data this way. In a later analysis, 77 million or so unique TCR beta chains were counted across the roughly 610 repertoires, and around 11 million of these chains were shared by at least two donors. Raw reads were error-corrected and collapsed into unique sequences by a nearest-neighbor algorithm in which closely related sequences were merged to remove PCR and sequencing errors. V, D and J gene segments were assigned by aligning CDR3 sequences to IMGT reference sequences. For a sequence to be retained, a match of at least six nucleotides was required to both a V gene segment and a J gene segment. Rearrangements were classified as productive when the CDR3 lacked stop codons and remained in frame with V and J, and all other rearrangements were classified as non-productive. CDR3 was defined by IMGT convention, running from the second conserved V-encoded cysteine to the conserved J-encoded phenylalanine. The earlier analysis of about 590 of the donors excluded sequences that lacked an unambiguous match to a single V gene segment. An earlier analysis of several hundred of the donors classified V segments as functional when productive rearrangements were above 56.7% and as segregating when the standard deviation between donors was above 5%. A statistical classification framework was built for diagnosing cytomegalovirus status from the catalog of TCR beta chain sequences. In a later analysis, TCR nucleotide sequences were compared against IMGT/GENE-DB human TR gene sequences so that V and J genes could be assigned. A later analysis assigned CDR3 sequences and most-parsimonious VDJ recombination scenarios with the TCRdist pipeline. In a later analysis, each TCR beta chain was defined by its CDR3 amino acid sequence together with its V-gene family, and reads without a unique V-gene family were excluded. As a way to deal with suspected cross-contamination and a sequencing artifact, a later analysis dropped 450 to 600 nucleotide sequences that were highly shared and had low generation probability. In a later analysis, a clonal expansion index was calculated for each public chain from normalized within-repertoire ranks of inferred template counts. In a later analysis, generation probabilities were computed using a VDJ recombination model fitted to out-of-frame rearrangements, and the results were checked against IGoR. Hypergeometric tests were used in a later analysis to score TCR-TCR, TCR-HLA and TCR-CMV co-occurrence, with a repertoire-size bias correction applied to the TCR pairs. A later analysis estimated false discovery rates by permuting HLA or CMV assignments 20 times. In a later analysis, co-occurring TCRs were grouped using DBSCAN, and TCRdist sequence similarity was added for clustering within HLA-allele-positive subsets. Co-occurrence clustering excluded repertoires with fewer than 30,000 or more than 120,000 public chains, plus five with anomalous nucleotide sharing. The table comes from immuneACCESS by way of TCRdb, which keeps in-frame sequences with V and J called. Part of the clones is missing from these tables; in studies checked, under half for an unresolved V gene and the rest for unknown reasons. V and J calls plus clone size are reproduced from that table; the DNA served to infer D and trimming. The sample yields 100,000 or so clones; under 80% were counted once. Around 6.3% of the sample lies in the top ten.

There are a few counts of this clone. Its target antigen remains unknown. No quality values exist for individual bases; no much larger clone is one base distant. The research as a whole found: A later genetic analysis reported fewer N-insertions in productive TCRs among donors in an Asian-associated ancestry cluster than the roughly 700-donor mean. It was suggested by the authors that the approach could potentially be generalized to other disease states and immunological phenotypes. Because counts were too low, roughly 17 rarely observed V segments, including chromosome 9 orphons, were left out of the earlier analysis of about 620 of the donors. An association between a missense DCLRE1C variant and V-gene and J-gene trimming of TCR beta chains was found in a later genetic analysis and replicated in an independent cohort. The presence/absence analyses assumed that sequencing depth was roughly uniform across donors, and that assumption may not be true. The study gave a list of 150 to 200 TCR beta chains associated with cytomegalovirus. An earlier analysis of around 540 of the donors showed that most TCR beta V segments appeared in productive rearrangements either about 87% or about 30% of the time, which broadly matched IMGT annotations. A later analysis reported that several top co-occurrence clusters appeared linked to parvovirus B19, influenza, CMV and Epstein-Barr virus. Assigning TCR associations to individual alleles was difficult when HLA alleles, especially DR and DQ, strongly co-occurred. Immune exposure information for the cohort was limited to CMV serostatus. While some public TCRs were present in many individuals, most TCR sequences turned up only very rarely across donors. In both the original and validation cohorts, the classifier was reported to diagnose cytomegalovirus status with high specificity and sensitivity. Correlated functional status among segregating V segments might be attributable to linkage disequilibrium, but an unknown experimental factor could not be ruled out. In a later analysis, TCR association rates were found to vary across HLA loci, with the most associated TCRs seen for DRB1 alleles and the fewest for HLA-C alleles. In a later analysis, most CMV-associated TCR beta chains were found to appear HLA-restricted, with HLA associations seemingly driven largely by CMV exposure. A further reported finding was that TCR beta sequences accurately predicted the HLA-A and HLA-B alleles for most subjects in the first cohort. In a later analysis, over 15,000 TCR beta sequences were associated with specific HLA alleles at a false discovery rate of 0.05. Compared with equally common non-associated chains, HLA-associated TCR beta chains in a later analysis were more clonally expanded and had lower generation probabilities. In vitro tests confirmed that a few of the cytomegalovirus-associated TCR beta chains recognize cytomegalovirus antigens. This cohort had only TCR beta chains sequenced, and the lack of alpha or paired-chain data limited which features could be detected. A group of highly shared sequence variants was considered likely to be a technical artifact of the sequencing pipeline. Because HLA typing was missing for some donors at each locus, association tests included only the typed subset.

The clonotype originates from a woman aged 25-40 years in good health and CMV-seronegative. What was sequenced was PBMCs.

The DNA reads as follows: TGTGCCAGCAGCCTAAGACTGGACAGGGGTGAAAAACTGTTTTTT. Its protein is CASSLRLDRGEKLFF. The V gene is TRBV7-2 and the J gene is TRBJ1-4; 9 central bases correspond to TRBD1. For CDR1 and CDR2, the germline V gene lists SGHTA and FQGNSA. The CDR3, from cysteine to phenylalanine, totals 15 residues. Only the CDR3 region is kept as DNA, spanning 45 bases read in frame from base 1. V and J are trimmed by 5 bases and 7 bases, and the gene matches miss 8 bases of the junction.